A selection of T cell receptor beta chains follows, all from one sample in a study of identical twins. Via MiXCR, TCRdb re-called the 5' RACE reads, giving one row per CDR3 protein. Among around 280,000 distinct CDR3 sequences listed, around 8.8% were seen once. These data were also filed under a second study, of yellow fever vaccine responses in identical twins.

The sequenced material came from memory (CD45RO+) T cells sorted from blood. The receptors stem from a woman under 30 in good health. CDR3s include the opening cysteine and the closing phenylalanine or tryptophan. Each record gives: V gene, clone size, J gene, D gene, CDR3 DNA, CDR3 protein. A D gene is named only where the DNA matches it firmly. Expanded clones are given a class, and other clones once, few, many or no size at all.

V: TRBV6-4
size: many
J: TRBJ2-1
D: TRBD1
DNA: TGTGCCAGCAGTGACTCACCGGGACAGGGGCACAATGAGCAGTTCTTC
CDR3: CASSDSPGQGHNEQFF

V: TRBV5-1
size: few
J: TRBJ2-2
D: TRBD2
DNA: TGCGCCAGCAGCTTGGCCGGGACTAGCGGGAGTAACACCGGGGAGCTGTTTTTT
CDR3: CASSLAGTSGSNTGELFF

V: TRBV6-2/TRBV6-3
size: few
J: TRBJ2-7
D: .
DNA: TGTGCCAGCAGGGACGCCCTGCTAGTTCCACCCGAGCAGTACTTC
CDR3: CASRDALLVPPEQYF

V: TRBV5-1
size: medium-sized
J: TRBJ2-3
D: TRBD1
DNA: TGCGCCAGCAGCTTGCGGGACAGGTCTTCAGATACGCAGTATTTT
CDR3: CASSLRDRSSDTQYF

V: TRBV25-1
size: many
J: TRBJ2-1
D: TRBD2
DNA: TGTGCCAGCAGTGATCCCCTAGCGGGGGGGCCCGATGAGCAGTTCTTC
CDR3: CASSDPLAGGPDEQFF

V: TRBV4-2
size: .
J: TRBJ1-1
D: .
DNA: TGTGCCAGCAGCCCAGATAGAGTAGAGGCTGAAGCTTTCTTT
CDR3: CASSPDRVEAEAFF

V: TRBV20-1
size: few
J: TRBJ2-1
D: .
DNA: TGCAGTGCTAGAGCCGGGGTTATCAATGAGCAGTTCTTC
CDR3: CSARAGVINEQFF

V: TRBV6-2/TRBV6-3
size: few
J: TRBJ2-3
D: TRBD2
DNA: TGTGCCAGCCTCGAAGCGGGAGGGCCGGGGGATACGCAGTATTTT
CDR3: CASLEAGGPGDTQYF

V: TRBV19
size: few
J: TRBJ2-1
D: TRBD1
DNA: TGTGCCAGTACGAGGCAGGACAGGCGAGACAATGAGCAGTTCTTC
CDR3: CASTRQDRRDNEQFF

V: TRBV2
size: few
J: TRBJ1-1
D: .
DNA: TGTGCCAGGGACCGGGCCCCGGGAGGCACTGAAGCTTTCTTT
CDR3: CARDRAPGGTEAFF

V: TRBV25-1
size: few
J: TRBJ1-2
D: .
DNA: TGTGCCAGCGGGGTTTCGGGCTATGGCTACACCTTC
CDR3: CASGVSGYGYTF

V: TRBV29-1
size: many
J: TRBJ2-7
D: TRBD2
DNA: TGCAGCGTTGTGAGGGAGGGGAACGACGAGCAGTACTTC
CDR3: CSVVREGNDEQYF

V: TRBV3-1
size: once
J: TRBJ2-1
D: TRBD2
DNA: TGTGCCAGCAGAATAGCGGGAGGGGCATTGAATGAGCAGTTCTTC
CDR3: CASRIAGGALNEQFF

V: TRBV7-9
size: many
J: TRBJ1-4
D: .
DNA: TGTGCCAGCAGCCCGGGACGCCCGGTCGTGGATGAAAAACTGTTTTTT
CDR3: CASSPGRPVVDEKLFF

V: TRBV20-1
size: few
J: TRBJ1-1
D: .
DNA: TGCAGTGCTAAGGGCAACACTGAAGCTTTCTTT
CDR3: CSAKGNTEAFF

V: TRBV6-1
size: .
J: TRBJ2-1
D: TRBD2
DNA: TGTGCCAGCAGGATGCCGGGAGGTAGCCCCTACAATGAGCAGTTCTTC
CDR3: CASRMPGGSPYNEQFF

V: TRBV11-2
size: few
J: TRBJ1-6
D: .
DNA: TGTGCCAGCAGCTTAGTAGGGCTTCCCGCCGAGAATTCACCCCTCCACTTT
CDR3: CASSLVGLPAENSPLHF

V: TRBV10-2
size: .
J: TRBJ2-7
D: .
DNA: TGCGCCAGCAGTCTGACAGGATCGATCGACGAGCAGTACTTC
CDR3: CASSLTGSIDEQYF

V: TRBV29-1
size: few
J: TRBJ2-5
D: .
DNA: TGCAGCGTTGAAGGGCAGGGTGGGGGGACCCAGTACTTC
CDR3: CSVEGQGGGTQYF

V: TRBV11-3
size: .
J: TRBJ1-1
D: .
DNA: TGTGCCAGCAGCTTAGATTCGGGCCGTCCAGGCACTGAAGCTTTCTTT
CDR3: CASSLDSGRPGTEAFF

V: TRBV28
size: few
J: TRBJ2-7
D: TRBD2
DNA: TGTGCCAGCAGTTCACTAGCGCCCAGCTCCTACGAGCAGTACTTC
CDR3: CASSSLAPSSYEQYF

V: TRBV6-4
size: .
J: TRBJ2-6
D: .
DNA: TGTGCCAGCAGTGACACACTCCAGGGACTCTCTGGGGCCAACGTCCTGACTTTC
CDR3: CASSDTLQGLSGANVLTF

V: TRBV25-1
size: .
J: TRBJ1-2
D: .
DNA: TGTGCCAGCAGTGAGCCCCCAGGCTATGGCTACACCTTC
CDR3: CASSEPPGYGYTF

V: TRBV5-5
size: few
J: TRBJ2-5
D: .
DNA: TGTGCCAGCAGAACGGGAACCCTGGGAAAAGAGACCCAGTACTTC
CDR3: CASRTGTLGKETQYF

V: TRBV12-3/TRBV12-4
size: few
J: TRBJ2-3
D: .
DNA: TGTGCCAGCAGACCAGCAGGCCTAAGCACAGATACGCAGTATTTT
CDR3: CASRPAGLSTDTQYF

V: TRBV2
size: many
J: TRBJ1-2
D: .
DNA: TGTGCCAGCAGCCCTACAGGGTATGGCTACACCTTC
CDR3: CASSPTGYGYTF

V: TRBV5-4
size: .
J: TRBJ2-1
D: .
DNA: TGTGCCAGCAGCTTGGGGCCTCAGGGGAGCGATGAGCAGTTCTTC
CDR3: CASSLGPQGSDEQFF

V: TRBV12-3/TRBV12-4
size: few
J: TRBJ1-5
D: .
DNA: TGTGCCAGCGTAGGCTCCGGGCGCAATCAGCCCCAGCATTTT
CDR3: CASVGSGRNQPQHF

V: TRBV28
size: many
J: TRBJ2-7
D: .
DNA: TGTGCCAGCAGGAGGACAGCCTACGAGCAGTACTTC
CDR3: CASRRTAYEQYF

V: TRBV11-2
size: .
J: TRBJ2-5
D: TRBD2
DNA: TGTGCCAGCAGGGGAGCGGGGGGGCCCGTTAGTGTAGAGACCCAGTACTTC
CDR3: CASRGAGGPVSVETQYF

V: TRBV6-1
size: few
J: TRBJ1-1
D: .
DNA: TGTGCCAGCACAGAAGCTTGGGGGCGCGGCGATGAAGCTTTCTTT
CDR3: CASTEAWGRGDEAFF

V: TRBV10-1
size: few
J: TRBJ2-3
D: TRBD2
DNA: TGCGCCAGCAGTGCCAGCGGGGGGATGGTAGATACGCAGTATTTT
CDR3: CASSASGGMVDTQYF

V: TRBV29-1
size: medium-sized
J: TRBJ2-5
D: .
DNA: TGCAGCGTTGAAGAAAGTGGACACCTGTGGCAAGAGACCCAGTACTTC
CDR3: CSVEESGHLWQETQYF

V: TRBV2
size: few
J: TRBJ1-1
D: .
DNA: TGTGCCTGCGGACAAGGGCAGTTGAACACTGAAGCTTTCTTT
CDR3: CACGQGQLNTEAFF

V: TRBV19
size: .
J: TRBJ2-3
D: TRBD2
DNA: TGTGCCAGTAGTATCCGCGGGCTAGCGGGGGGCCCCGCCTTAAATACGCAGTATTTT
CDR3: CASSIRGLAGGPALNTQYF

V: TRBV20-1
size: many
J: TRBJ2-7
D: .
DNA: TGCAGTGCTAGAGGTTGGACGGGATACGAGCAGTACTTC
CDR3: CSARGWTGYEQYF

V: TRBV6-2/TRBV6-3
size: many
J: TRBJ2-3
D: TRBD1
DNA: TGTGCCAGCCGTTCCGGGACAGGGGGCGCGGATACGCAGTATTTT
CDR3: CASRSGTGGADTQYF

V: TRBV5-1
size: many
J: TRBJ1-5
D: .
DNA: TGCGCCAGCAGCCCCGATAGCAATCAGCCCCAGCATTTT
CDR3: CASSPDSNQPQHF

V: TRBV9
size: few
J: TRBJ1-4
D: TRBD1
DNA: TGTGCCAGCAGCGTAGGAGACAGGGGCTTTGGGGAAAAACTGTTTTTT
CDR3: CASSVGDRGFGEKLFF

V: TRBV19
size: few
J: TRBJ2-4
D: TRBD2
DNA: TGTGCCAGTAGTCTAACGACCCTTTCCGGGACTAGCGGGAGAATGGCCAAAAACATTCAGTACTTC
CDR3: CASSLTTLSGTSGRMAKNIQYF

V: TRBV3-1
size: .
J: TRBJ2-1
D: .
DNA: TGTGCCAGCAGCCAAGGTCGGCGGGCGCCCAATGAGCAGTTCTTC
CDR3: CASSQGRRAPNEQFF

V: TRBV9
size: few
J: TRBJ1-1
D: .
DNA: TGTGCCAGCAGCGTAGGGGTGTTTGGGGCCACTGAAGCTTTCTTT
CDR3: CASSVGVFGATEAFF

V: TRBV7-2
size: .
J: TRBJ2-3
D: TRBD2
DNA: TGTGCCAGCAGTTGGCGAGCGGGGGGAACAGATACGCAGTATTTT
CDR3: CASSWRAGGTDTQYF

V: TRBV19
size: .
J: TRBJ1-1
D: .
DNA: TGTGCCAGTAGTATCTCCCCAGGACAAGGATTGAACACTGAAGCTTTCTTT
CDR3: CASSISPGQGLNTEAFF

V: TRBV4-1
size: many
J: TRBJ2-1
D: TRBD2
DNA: TGCGCCAGCAGCCAAGGACTAGCGCTGAATGAGCAGTTCTTC
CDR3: CASSQGLALNEQFF

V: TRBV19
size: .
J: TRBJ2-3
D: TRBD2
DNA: TGTGCCAGTAGTACACCTTCCGGGGGGAAGCTCACGCCTAGCACAGATACGCAGTATTTT
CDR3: CASSTPSGGKLTPSTDTQYF

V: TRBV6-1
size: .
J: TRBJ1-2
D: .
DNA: TGTGCCAGCAGCTTTAGGGGGATGGGCTATGGCTACACCTTC
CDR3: CASSFRGMGYGYTF

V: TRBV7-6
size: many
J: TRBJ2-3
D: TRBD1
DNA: TGTGCCAGCAGCCCTGGACAGGGGGCGGCAATAACAGATACGCAGTATTTT
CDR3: CASSPGQGAAITDTQYF

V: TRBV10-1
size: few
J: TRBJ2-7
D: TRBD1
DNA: TGCGCCAGCAGTGACGAGACAGGGCGGAACGAGCAGTACTTC
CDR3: CASSDETGRNEQYF

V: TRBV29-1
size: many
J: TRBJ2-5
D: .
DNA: TGCAGCGTTGTTTGGGGGCGGGAGACCCAGTACTTC
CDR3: CSVVWGRETQYF

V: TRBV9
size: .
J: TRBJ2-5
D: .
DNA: TGTGCCAGCAGCCCCCCCTTGGGTCCCGAGACCCAGTACTTC
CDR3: CASSPPLGPETQYF

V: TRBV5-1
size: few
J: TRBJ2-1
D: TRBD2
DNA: TGCGCCAGCAGCTTGGTCGCGGGGGGAGGCTACAATGAGCAGTTCTTC
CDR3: CASSLVAGGGYNEQFF

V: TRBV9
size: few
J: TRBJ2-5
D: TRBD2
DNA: TGTGCCAGCAGCGTAAGAGTAGCGGGAGAGACCCAGTACTTC
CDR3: CASSVRVAGETQYF

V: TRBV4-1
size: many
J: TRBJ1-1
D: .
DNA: TGCGCCAGCAGCCTAAGAAACGGGGGGAACACTGAAGCTTTCTTT
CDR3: CASSLRNGGNTEAFF

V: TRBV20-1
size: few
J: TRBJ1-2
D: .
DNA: TGCAGTGCCCCGGAGGGGGGAAACAACTATGGCTACACCTTC
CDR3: CSAPEGGNNYGYTF

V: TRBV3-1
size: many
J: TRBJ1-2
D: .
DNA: TGTGCCAGCAGCCACGTGTCAGGGTCGCGAGGCTACACCTTC
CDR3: CASSHVSGSRGYTF

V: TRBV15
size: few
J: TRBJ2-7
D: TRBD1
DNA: TGTGCCACCAGCGCTGGAGGAGACAGGGCTAACCACGAGCAGTACTTC
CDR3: CATSAGGDRANHEQYF